One and the same sample provided the 31 T cell receptor beta chains below, sequenced in a study of blood T cell repertoires in COVID-19. Repertoires were generated with immunoSEQ multiplex PCR, while TCRdb's copy carries only in-frame clones and drops some. The sample has about 50,000 clones, just over 85% seen once; the top ten hold less than 4.5%. Sequences were obtained from peripheral blood. These receptors were obtained from an elderly man with active COVID-19.

Only a few counts were recorded for this clone. The rearrangement uses TRBV7-2 and TRBJ2-5; the match to TRBD2 covers 7 bases. The V segment lost 2 bases and the J segment 5 bases; nucleotides outside the gene matches: 11. The CDR3 extends over 16 amino acids. The germline CDR1 and CDR2 sequences are SGHTA and FQGNSA. The CDR3 is CASSLRQTSIGETQYF. DNA for the CDR3: TGTGCCAGCAGCTTACGCCAGACTAGCATAGGGGAGACCCAGTACTTC.

The V and J genes are TRBV3-1 (or the pseudogene TRBV3-2) and TRBJ2-5, with TRBD2 matching over 16 bases. Losses at the gene ends were 4 bases for V and 1 base for J; bases not matched to a gene: 9. The CDR3 contains 19 residues. CDR1 is LGHDT, CDR2 YNNKEL, per germline (reference sequence). The CDR3 here is CASSRSGTSGRALQETQYF. In DNA, the CDR3 is TGTGCCAGCAGCCGCTCCGGGACTAGCGGGAGGGCCCTCCAAGAGACCCAGTACTTC.

This clone appeared a single time. The chain employs TRBV9 and TRBJ1-4, with a possible D match to TRBD1 (5 bases). Trimming stripped 1 base from V and 8 bases from J, with 12 bases between. The CDR3 runs to 14 residues. Germline V gene lookup returns CDR1 SGDLS and CDR2 YYNGEE. The CDR3 DNA sequence: TGTGCCAGCAGCGTATCGGCAGGGAAGGAAAAACTGTTTTTT. Its translation is CASSVSAGKEKLFF. The complete variable domain, with remaining parts taken from reference TRBV9 and TRBJ1-4, reads DSGVTQTPKHLITATGQRVTLRCSPRSGDLSVYWYQQSLDQGLQFLIQYYNGEERAKGNILERFSAQQFPDLHSELNLSSLELGDSALYFCASSVSAGKEKLFFGSGTQLSVL.

The CDR3 region is CASSMQRSTDTQYF. The CDR3, as DNA: TGTGCCAGTAGTATGCAGCGGAGCACAGATACGCAGTATTTT. This chain joins TRBV19 and TRBJ2-3, with D tentatively TRBD2 (5 bases). V was shortened by 3 bases and J by 0 bases, with 7 bases between the two germline ends. The germline V gene encodes CDR1 LNHDA and CDR2 SQIVND (reference sequence). There are 14 residues in the CDR3.

This clone was recorded only once. The chain links TRBV4-1 to TRBJ2-1; 7 nucleotides agree with TRBD2. Unmatched junction bases numbered 11, after V lost 4 bases and J lost 8 bases. The CDR3 covers 15 residues. CDR1 is MGHRA, CDR2 YSYEKL, per germline. The CDR3 is CASSRGTWGGDEQFF. As DNA, the CDR3 is TGCGCCAGCAGCCGAGGGACCTGGGGAGGGGATGAGCAGTTCTTC.

CDR3 nucleotides: TGTGCCAGCAGCTTACAGACTAGCACGGAGACCCAGTACTTC. The encoded protein is CASSLQTSTETQYF. The rearrangement joins TRBV7-2 to TRBJ2-5; 7 bases are shared with TRBD2. The ends lost 2 bases at V and 5 bases at J; junction bases unmatched: 5. The CDR3 is 14 residues long. In germline, CDR1 is SGHTA, CDR2 FQGNSA.

The V call is TRBV27, the J call TRBJ2-2, with D possibly TRBD1 on 6 matching bases. Trimming stripped 6 bases from V and 0 bases from J, with 14 bases between. The CDR3 loop spans 16 amino acids. Germline loops: CDR1 MNHEY, CDR2 SMNVEV (reference sequence). CDR3 nucleotides: TGTGCCAGCAGGATTTCCGGGACATCGAACACCGGGGAGCTGTTTTTT. This codes for CASRISGTSNTGELFF.

The rearrangement uses TRBV5-1 and TRBJ2-3; D gene ambiguous. The CDR3 extends over 15 amino acids. The V end was cut by 2 bases, the J end by 1 base, with 11 bases between. Germline CDR1 SGHRS, CDR2 YFSETQ. In DNA form, the CDR3 reads TGCGCCAGCAGCTTCCCGGCGGTCGGCACAGATACGCAGTATTTT. This sequence encodes CASSFPAVGTDTQYF. Variable domain in full (rest from reference TRBV5-1 and TRBJ2-3): KAGVTQTPRYLIKTRGQQVTLSCSPISGHRSVSWYQQTPGQGLQFLFEYFSETQRNKGNFPGRFSGRQFSNSRSEMNVSTLELGDSALYLCASSFPAVGTDTQYFGPGTRLTVL.

In nucleotides, the CDR3 is TGTGCCAGCAGTTCGTCGCAGGACTATGGCTACACCTTC. Protein product: CASSSSQDYGYTF. The chain recombines TRBV12-3 or TRBV12-4 with TRBJ1-2; no definite D call. CDR3 size: 13 residues. The V end was cut by 4 bases, the J end by 3 bases, with 9 bases between.

V gene TRBV28 combines with J gene TRBJ1-2; a weak D match, TRBD1 (5 bases). The CDR3 runs 14 residues. Trimming stripped 5 bases from V and 4 bases from J, with 14 bases between. CDR1 and CDR2 (germline): MDHEN, SYDVKM. CDR3 region: CASSVPAGIYGYTF. Written as DNA, the CDR3 is TGTGCCAGCAGTGTTCCGGCAGGGATCTATGGCTACACCTTC.

The V gene is TRBV25-1, the J gene TRBJ2-3; 7 bases agree with TRBD2. Germline assignment: CDR1 MGHDK and CDR2 SYGVNS. This CDR3 has 13 residues. With 5 bases clipped from V and 4 bases from J, the junction kept 3 bases outside the gene matches. The CDR3 region is CASSQAGADTQYF. DNA for the CDR3: TGTGCCAGCAGTCAGGCGGGGGCAGATACGCAGTATTTT.

The chain has TRBV19 and TRBJ1-5; TRBD1 agrees at 11 bases. V gave up 8 bases and J gave up 6 bases; unmatched junction bases: 6. The CDR3 extends over 14 amino acids. Germline CDR1 reads LNHDA; CDR2 reads SQIVND (reference sequence). CDR3 coding DNA: TGTGCCAGTGCCGGGACAGGGGGTAGTCAGCCCCAGCATTTT. It specifies CASAGTGGSQPQHF.

The rearrangement links TRBV5-5 to TRBJ2-3; 9 nucleotides align to TRBD2. CDR3 length: 17 amino acids. In germline, CDR1 is SGHKS, CDR2 YYEKEE (reference sequence). After removal of 0 bases from V and 0 bases from J, the junction contained 5 bases not matched to a gene. CDR3 protein: CASSLEPSGMSTDTQYF. DNA of the CDR3: TGTGCCAGCAGCTTGGAGCCTAGCGGGATGAGCACAGATACGCAGTATTTT.

This chain connects TRBV2 to TRBJ1-6, with D possibly matching TRBD1 (5 bases). Germline CDR1 SNHLY, CDR2 FYNNEI. The CDR3 contains 12 residues. V gave up 7 bases and J gave up 10 bases, with 11 bases separating them. The DNA for the CDR3 is TGTGCCAGCACGGGACTCGGCTCACCCCTCCACTTT. Its protein is CASTGLGSPLHF.

The chain couples TRBV15 to TRBJ1-4; D is undetermined. CDR1 and CDR2 (germline): LNHNV, YYDKDF (reference sequence). The CDR3 extends over 14 amino acids. Trimming shortened V by 6 bases and J by 3 bases, and 11 bases separated the two germline ends. Here the CDR3 DNA reads TGTGCCACCAGTCCGAGGAGCCCTAATGAAAAACTGTTTTTT. Amino acid sequence: CATSPRSPNEKLFF.

The V and J genes are TRBV12-3 or TRBV12-4 and TRBJ2-1; D not certain. Trimming took 2 bases from V and 5 from J, leaving 7 bases between them. This CDR3 is 13 amino acids long. CDR3 coding DNA: TGTGCCAGCAGTTTATTACAGAACAATGAGCAGTTCTTC. It codes for CASSLLQNNEQFF.

This rearrangement joins TRBV7-9 to TRBJ2-1, with 10 bases identical to TRBD2. CDR3 length: 17 residues. Germline-derived CDR1 and CDR2 are SEHNR and FQNEAQ (reference sequence). Germline trimming cut 1 base from V and 3 bases from J; bases unmatched to any gene: 6. CDR3 in amino acids: CASSLVGSSGSYNEQFF. The CDR3 DNA follows: TGTGCCAGCAGCTTAGTGGGGTCTAGCGGGAGCTACAATGAGCAGTTCTTC.

V and J are TRBV9 and TRBJ2-1; 8 bases align to TRBD2. The CDR3 contains 15 residues. Germline trimming cut 4 bases from V and 3 bases from J; bases unmatched to any gene: 6. The germline V gene encodes CDR1 SGDLS and CDR2 YYNGEE. For the CDR3, the DNA is TGTGCCAGCAGCATGGGTAGCGGGGTCTACAATGAGCAGTTCTTC. Translating it yields CASSMGSGVYNEQFF.

The chain employs TRBV9 and TRBJ2-2, with 12 bases aligning to TRBD2. This CDR3 region has 18 residues. CDR1 and CDR2 from the germline V gene are SGDLS and YYNGEE. V dropped 1 base and J dropped 0; count of bases not matched to a gene: 4. As DNA, the CDR3 is TGTGCCAGCAGCGTAAATCTAGCGGGAGGGCCGAACACCGGGGAGCTGTTTTTT. This translates into CASSVNLAGGPNTGELFF.

The CDR3 loop is CASSHRQLQETQYF. DNA for the CDR3: TGTGCCAGCAGCCACAGACAGCTCCAAGAGACCCAGTACTTC. The chain joins TRBV3-1 (or the pseudogene TRBV3-2) to TRBJ2-5; D perhaps matches TRBD1 (5 bases). The germline V gene encodes CDR1 LGHDT and CDR2 YNNKEL (reference sequence). V lost 3 bases and J 1 base, leaving 9 bases between the germline ends. CDR3 size: 14 residues.

This clone was seen a single time. The chain uses TRBV24-1 and TRBJ2-1; 11 bases fit TRBD2. The CDR3 runs to 17 residues. CDR1 is KGHDR, CDR2 SFDVKD, per germline. J lost 0 bases, V lost 9 bases, and 9 bases had no gene match. CDR3 residues: CATSTSGSQSSYNEQFF. Here the CDR3 DNA reads TGTGCCACCTCTACTAGCGGGAGCCAAAGCTCCTACAATGAGCAGTTCTTC.

Note on this clone: The identical CDR3 is also encoded by other nucleotide sequences in the sample. V is TRBV6-5 and J is TRBJ2-3, with 9 nucleotides matching TRBD1. Germline lookup yields CDR1 MNHEY and CDR2 SVGAGI. Trimming cost V 9 bases and J 1 base; bases outside gene matches: 5. The CDR3 sequence is 14 residues long. CDR3 protein: CASTRDRGTDTQYF. For the CDR3, the DNA is TGTGCCAGTACTAGGGACAGGGGCACAGATACGCAGTATTTT.

The chain links TRBV18 to TRBJ2-1; 8 bases line up with TRBD2. This CDR3 is built from 15 residues. Trimming removed 2 bases from V and 8 bases from J; junction bases left unmatched: 8. The germline gives CDR1 KGHSH, CDR2 LQKENI. CDR3 sequence reads: CASSPGTGGRHEQFF. In DNA form, the CDR3 reads TGTGCCAGCTCACCAGGAACGGGAGGGCGGCATGAGCAGTTCTTC.

The gene calls are TRBV18 and TRBJ2-1; 11 nucleotides agree with TRBD2. With 4 bases clipped from V and 2 bases from J, the junction kept 4 bases outside the gene matches. The CDR3 is 16 residues long. Germline CDR1 is KGHSH and CDR2 is LQKENI. DNA of the CDR3: TGTGCCAGCTCACTCGGGACTAGCGGACCCTACAATGAGCAGTTCTTC. This encodes CASSLGTSGPYNEQFF. The complete variable domain, with remaining parts taken from reference TRBV18 and TRBJ2-1, reads NAGVMQNPRHLVRRRGQEARLRCSPMKGHSHVYWYRQLPEEGLKFMVYLQKENIIDESGMPKERFSAEFPKEGPSILRIQQVVRGDSAAYFCASSLGTSGPYNEQFFGPGTRLTVL.

The J gene is TRBJ2-7, the V gene TRBV12-3 or TRBV12-4; D is unclear. This CDR3 is 13 amino acids long. The germline V and J ends were trimmed by 7 bases and 1 base, with 11 bases remaining between them. This chain's CDR3 is CASTYSYSYEQYF. The DNA of the CDR3 is TGTGCCAGCACCTACAGCTATTCCTACGAGCAGTACTTC.

The J gene is TRBJ2-3, the V gene TRBV9; D is perhaps TRBD2 (5 bases). Trimming took 3 bases from V and 6 from J, leaving 17 bases between them. The CDR3 consists of 15 residues. Germline lookup yields CDR1 SGDLS and CDR2 YYNGEE. The CDR3 DNA sequence: TGTGCCAGCAGCGAGGCGGGTGCCCGACCGGATACGCAGTATTTT. Protein: CASSEAGARPDTQYF. Filled out from reference TRBV9 and TRBJ2-3, the complete variable domain reads DSGVTQTPKHLITATGQRVTLRCSPRSGDLSVYWYQQSLDQGLQFLIQYYNGEERAKGNILERFSAQQFPDLHSELNLSSLELGDSALYFCASSEAGARPDTQYFGPGTRLTVL.

The chain carries TRBV7-9 and TRBJ1-1, with D possibly being TRBD1 (5 bases). From germline, CDR1 is SEHNR and CDR2 FQNEAQ (reference sequence). This CDR3 is 12 amino acids long. V lost 5 bases, J lost 8 bases, and 12 bases lay in between. CDR3 loop: CASSRQGWEAFF. The CDR3 DNA reads as TGTGCCAGCAGCAGGCAGGGATGGGAAGCTTTCTTT.

The genes are TRBV29-1 and TRBJ2-3; 9 positions match TRBD2. Trimming at V came to 6 bases and at J to 4 bases, leaving 11 bases not matched to a gene. The CDR3 is 15 amino acids. Germline loops: CDR1 SQVTM, CDR2 ANQGSEA. The CDR3 region is CSVMPGLASPDTQYF. The CDR3 nucleotides are TGCAGCGTGATGCCGGGACTAGCCTCGCCAGATACGCAGTATTTT.

The chain combines TRBV11-2 with TRBJ2-7, with unresolved D. The CDR3 covers 13 residues. Germline V gene data show CDR1 as SGHAT and CDR2 as FQNNGV. V lost 5 bases to trimming and J lost 4 bases, with 12 bases between them. The CDR3 region has the DNA TGTGCCAGCAGCCGCTTAGGAGAGTACGAGCAGTACTTC. It encodes CASSRLGEYEQYF. The variable domain in full, completed from reference TRBV11-2 and TRBJ2-7, reads EAGVAQSPRYKIIEKRQSVAFWCNPISGHATLYWYQQILGQGPKLLIQFQNNGVVDDSQLPKDRFSAERLKGVDSTLKIQPAKLEDSAVYLCASSRLGEYEQYFGPGTRLTVT.

This clone was detected only once. CDR3 coding DNA: TGTGCCAGCAGTTCCCAGGGAAAGCATAATTCACCCCTCCACTTT. This gives the protein CASSSQGKHNSPLHF. The chain links TRBV6-5 to TRBJ1-6, with D maybe TRBD1 (5 bases). This CDR3 is built from 15 residues. The germline CDR1 and CDR2 sequences are MNHEY and SVGAGI. V lost 4 bases, J lost 5 bases, and 12 bases lay in between.

This chain uses TRBV30 with TRBJ2-4, with D possibly TRBD2 on 5 matching bases. The V gene lost 1 base and the J gene lost 7 bases, with 14 bases spanning the gap. Germline V lookup: CDR1 GTSNPN, CDR2 SVGIG (reference sequence). The CDR3 totals 14 residues. CDR3 nucleotides: TGTGCCTGGAGTGCCCCCGGACTTGCTAACATTCAGTACTTC. The encoded protein is CAWSAPGLANIQYF.